Below are 21 T cell receptor beta chains sequenced from a single sample in a study of shared clonotypes between healthy human individuals. Sequencing was performed with immunoSEQ multiplex PCR; in TCRdb, only in-frame clones are kept and a portion is missing. This table holds roughly 2.2 million clones, 85% to 95% found once. The sample was naive CD4+ T cells from PBMCs. Subset given: CD45RA+ positively selected. These TCRs come from a man between 18 and 35 years old in good health. Some clones in this sample may be carry-over from other donors' samples.

This clone has a handful of counts. Other DNA sequences from this sample encode an identical CDR3 as well. The chain links TRBV9 to TRBJ2-1, with D unclear. The CDR3 is made up of 13 amino acids. Germline CDR1 SGDLS, CDR2 YYNGEE. V was cut by 0 bases and J by 3 bases, with 4 bases left in between. CDR3 sequence reads: CASSVDSYNEQFF. In nucleotides, the CDR3 is TGTGCCAGCAGCGTAGACAGCTACAATGAGCAGTTCTTC.

This rearrangement joins TRBV28 to TRBJ2-7; 14 nucleotides agree with TRBD2. Trimming took 4 bases from V and 2 from J; bases not matched to a gene: 7. The CDR3 runs to 17 residues. Per germline, CDR1 MDHEN and CDR2 SYDVKM. The CDR3 nucleotides are TGTGCCAGCAGTTCCCCCGGACTAGCGGGAGGAACCTACGAGCAGTACTTC. Protein sequence: CASSSPGLAGGTYEQYF.

V gene TRBV30 combines with J gene TRBJ2-3, with D unclear. CDR1 is GTSNPN, CDR2 SVGIG, per germline (reference sequence). The V gene lost 0 bases and the J gene lost 8 bases, with 9 bases spanning the gap. There are 12 residues in the CDR3. The CDR3 here is CAWSVRSLTQYF. The DNA of the CDR3 is TGTGCCTGGAGTGTCCGAAGCCTTACGCAGTATTTT.

This clone was seen just once. V gene TRBV15 combines with J gene TRBJ1-2; D is undetermined. The CDR3 has 13 residues. CDR1 is LNHNV, CDR2 YYDKDF, per germline (reference sequence). The V end lost 2 bases, the J end lost 6 bases, and 10 bases lay between the germline ends. The CDR3 is CATSRNQRDGYTF. The CDR3 DNA follows: TGTGCCACCAGCAGAAACCAGAGGGATGGCTACACCTTC.

This rearrangement joins TRBV5-1 to TRBJ2-6; D may be TRBD1 (6 bases). The germline V gene encodes CDR1 SGHRS and CDR2 YFSETQ. The CDR3 has 16 amino acids. V lost 4 bases and J 4 bases, leaving 15 bases between the germline ends. This chain's CDR3 is CASSQDTGSGANVLTF. In DNA, the CDR3 is TGCGCCAGCAGCCAAGATACAGGGTCCGGGGCCAACGTCCTGACTTTC.

The J gene is TRBJ2-7, the V gene TRBV5-1, with D uncertain. Looked up from germline, CDR1 is SGHRS and CDR2 is YFSETQ. This CDR3 is 14 amino acids long. Trimming took 3 bases from V and 6 from J, leaving 16 bases between them. CDR3 residues: CASSSRPLKSEQYF. CDR3 bases: TGCGCCAGCAGCTCTCGTCCACTGAAATCCGAGCAGTACTTC. The whole variable domain, remainder taken from reference TRBV5-1 and TRBJ2-7, is KAGVTQTPRYLIKTRGQQVTLSCSPISGHRSVSWYQQTPGQGLQFLFEYFSETQRNKGNFPGRFSGRQFSNSRSEMNVSTLELGDSALYLCASSSRPLKSEQYFGPGTRLTVT.

The gene calls are TRBV29-1 and TRBJ1-2, with D possibly matching TRBD1 (5 bases). The germline V gene has CDR1 SQVTM and CDR2 ANQGSEA. V lost 7 bases, J lost 2 bases, and 11 bases lay in between. This CDR3 is built from 12 residues. In DNA form, the CDR3 reads TGCAGCGCAGGGATGGAGAACTATGGCTACACCTTC. Residues: CSAGMENYGYTF. Variable domain in full (rest from reference TRBV29-1 and TRBJ1-2): SAVISQKPSRDICQRGTSLTIQCQVDSQVTMMFWYRQQPGQSLTLIATANQGSEATYESGFVIDKFPISRPNLTFSTLTVSNMSPEDSSIYLCSAGMENYGYTFGSGTRLTVV.

The rearrangement links TRBV9 to TRBJ1-2; D is possibly TRBD1 (6 bases). This CDR3 region has 13 residues. V was clipped by 1 base and J by 9 bases, with 13 bases between them. CDR1 and CDR2 (germline): SGDLS, YYNGEE. In nucleotides, the CDR3 is TGTGCCAGCAGCGTAACAGGGAGAGCAAGCTACACCTTC. Amino acids: CASSVTGRASYTF.

The chain has TRBV18 and TRBJ1-5; TRBD1 aligns across 7 bases. CDR1 is KGHSH and CDR2 is LQKENI in the germline V gene. V gave up 0 bases and J gave up 7 bases; unmatched junction bases: 3. This CDR3 spans 14 amino acids. The CDR3 sequence is CASSPPGTVQPQHF. DNA for the CDR3: TGTGCCAGCTCACCACCCGGGACAGTCCAGCCCCAGCATTTT.

This clone was seen only once. The chain employs TRBV15 and TRBJ1-2; D gene unclear. Germline V gene lookup returns CDR1 LNHNV and CDR2 YYDKDF (reference sequence). This CDR3 region has 14 residues. V lost 1 base to trimming and J lost 8 bases, with 14 bases between them. The CDR3 sequence: CATSRGAGTGGYTF. As DNA, the CDR3 is TGTGCCACCAGCAGAGGAGCGGGCACGGGAGGCTACACCTTC.

This clone was detected once. The J gene is TRBJ1-5, the V gene TRBV6-5; possible D gene TRBD1, 5 bases. V lost 7 bases to trimming and J lost 0 bases, with 10 bases between them. Germline assignment: CDR1 MNHEY and CDR2 SVGAGI. This CDR3 is built from 14 residues. The CDR3 nucleotides read TGTGCCAGCAACCGGGACGGTAGCAATCAGCCCCAGCATTTT. Protein product: CASNRDGSNQPQHF.

The V and J genes are TRBV28 and TRBJ2-2, with TRBD2 as a possible D gene (5 bases). The V gene's germline CDR1 is MDHEN and CDR2 SYDVKM. V was trimmed by 5 bases and J by 1 base, leaving 11 bases between them. This CDR3 is 15 amino acids long. The DNA for the CDR3 is TGTGCCAGCAGTGAGAGAGGAGGGAACACCGGGGAGCTGTTTTTT. Translated: CASSERGGNTGELFF.

V and J are TRBV25-1 and TRBJ2-7, with 11 bases lining up with TRBD1. The CDR3 has 14 residues. Germline lookup yields CDR1 MGHDK and CDR2 SYGVNS. With V trimmed by 7 bases and J by 12 bases, 14 bases remained unmatched. The CDR3 here is CASKGQGATLGLYF. The CDR3 DNA follows: TGTGCCAGCAAAGGACAGGGGGCGACCCTTGGTTTGTACTTC.

The chain recombines TRBV5-1 with TRBJ1-4; unclear D gene. The V and J ends lost 2 bases and 3 bases respectively, with 5 bases between them. This CDR3 has 13 residues. Germline V gene data show CDR1 as SGHRS and CDR2 as YFSETQ. The CDR3 region is CASSFGANEKLFF. The CDR3, as DNA: TGCGCCAGCAGCTTCGGGGCTAATGAAAAACTGTTTTTT.

V is TRBV6-1 and J is TRBJ2-2; perhaps TRBD1 as D (6 bases). Per the germline V gene, CDR1 is MNHNS and CDR2 is SASEGT. The CDR3 runs to 14 residues. Trimming took 6 bases from V and 1 from J, leaving 9 bases between them. The CDR3 loop is CASSPQGNTGELFF. CDR3 sequence (DNA): TGTGCCAGCAGCCCACAGGGGAACACCGGGGAGCTGTTTTTT.

The chain has TRBV5-1 and TRBJ2-5; TRBD1 is a possible D gene (6 bases). Germline V gene lookup returns CDR1 SGHRS and CDR2 YFSETQ. The CDR3 extends over 16 amino acids. Trimming left V 1 base short and J 4 bases short, with 17 bases between. CDR3 sequence: CASSLFGTNIGETQYF. The CDR3 DNA sequence: TGCGCCAGCAGCTTGTTCGGGACAAACATCGGAGAGACCCAGTACTTC.

The gene calls are TRBV7-9 and TRBJ1-1; a weak D match, TRBD1 (6 bases). The CDR3 is 13 amino acids. Trimming pared 7 bases from V and 0 bases from J, leaving 9 bases between. The germline gives CDR1 SEHNR, CDR2 FQNEAQ (reference sequence). This chain's CDR3 is CASKGGMNTEAFF. CDR3 nucleotides: TGTGCCAGCAAAGGGGGAATGAACACTGAAGCTTTCTTT. Full variable domain (rest looked up from reference TRBV7-9 and TRBJ1-1): DTGVSQNPRHKITKRGQNVTFRCDPISEHNRLYWYRQTLGQGPEFLTYFQNEAQLEKSRLLSDRFSAERPKGSFSTLEIQRTEQGDSAMYLCASKGGMNTEAFFGQGTRLTVV.

V gene TRBV18 combines with J gene TRBJ2-5; D is unresolved. V lost 3 bases and J lost 1, with 9 bases in between. CDR1 and CDR2 (germline): KGHSH, LQKENI. CDR3 size: 14 residues. The CDR3 nucleotides read TGTGCCAGCTCACCTAATGTGGTCCAAGAGACCCAGTACTTC. As protein: CASSPNVVQETQYF.

The chain joins TRBV7-9 to TRBJ2-2; D is uncertain. From germline, CDR1 is SEHNR and CDR2 FQNEAQ (reference sequence). Trimming left V 6 bases short and J 6 bases short, with 11 bases between. The CDR3 contains 13 residues. The CDR3 loop is CASSENAAGELFF. CDR3 coding DNA: TGTGCCAGCAGTGAAAACGCAGCCGGGGAGCTGTTTTTT.

DNA of the CDR3: TGTGCCAGCAGCCAAGACCCCGAGGGACTAGCGGACCTCTACGAGCAGTACTTC. The encoded protein is CASSQDPEGLADLYEQYF. The gene calls are TRBV4-2 and TRBJ2-7, with 11 positions matching TRBD2. There are 18 residues in the CDR3. CDR1 and CDR2 from the germline V gene are LGHNA and YNFKEQ. V shed 0 bases and J 3 bases; nucleotides not matched to a gene: 10.

As concerns this clone: Other nucleotide sequences in the sample specify the same CDR3. The rearrangement links TRBV10-3 to TRBJ2-3; D remains unclear. The CDR3 contains 14 residues. The germline CDR1 and CDR2 sequences are ENHRY and SYGVKD. With 0 bases removed from V and 6 bases from J, the gap between germline ends came to 10 bases. The CDR3 DNA is TGTGCCATCAGTGAGTCCGCTGGGTCGGATACGCAGTATTTT. Its protein is CAISESAGSDTQYF.